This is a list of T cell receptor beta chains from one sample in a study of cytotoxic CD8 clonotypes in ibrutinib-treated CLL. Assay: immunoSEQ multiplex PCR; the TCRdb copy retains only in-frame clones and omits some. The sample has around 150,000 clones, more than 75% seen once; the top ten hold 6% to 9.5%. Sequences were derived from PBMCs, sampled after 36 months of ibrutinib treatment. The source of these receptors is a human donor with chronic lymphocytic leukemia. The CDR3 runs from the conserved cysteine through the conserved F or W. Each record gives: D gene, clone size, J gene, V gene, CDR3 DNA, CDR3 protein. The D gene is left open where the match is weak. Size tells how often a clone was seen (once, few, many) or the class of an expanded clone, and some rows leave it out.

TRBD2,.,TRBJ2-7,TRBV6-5,TGTGCCACCCGTCGGAGCGGGAAAAGTTACGAGCAGTACTTC,CATRRSGKSYEQYF
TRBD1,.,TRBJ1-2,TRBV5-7,TGTGCCAGCAGCCCCCGGTGGCCCTACAGGGGGTACTATGGCTACACCTTC,CASSPRWPYRGYYGYTF
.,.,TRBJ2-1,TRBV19,TGTGCCAGTAGCAAAAGGGCAGATAAAGACGAGCAGTTCTTC,CASSKRADKDEQFF
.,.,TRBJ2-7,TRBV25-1,TGTGCCAGCAGTGATCCTACCCGGGGGAGCTACGAGCAGTACTTC,CASSDPTRGSYEQYF
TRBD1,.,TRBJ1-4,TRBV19,TGTGCCAGTAGTACACAGGGGGCGAGTGAAAAACTGTTTTTT,CASSTQGASEKLFF
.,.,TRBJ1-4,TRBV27,TGTGCCAGCAGTTTGTATGGGGGGCGCGAAAAACTGTTTTTT,CASSLYGGREKLFF
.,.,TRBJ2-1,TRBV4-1,TGCGCCAGCAGCCAAGATCTCGACAGTCGATCAATAGAGCAGTTCTTC,CASSQDLDSRSIEQFF
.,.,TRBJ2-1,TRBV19,TGTGCCAGTAGTAGGGGGCGGAGTTCGTATAATGAGCAGTTCTTC,CASSRGRSSYNEQFF
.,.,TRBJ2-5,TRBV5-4,TGTGCCAGCAGCTTAGGGCAGCAAGAGACCCAGTACTTC,CASSLGQQETQYF
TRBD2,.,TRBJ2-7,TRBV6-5,TGTGCCAGCAGGGGACTAGCGGGTAACTACGAGCAGTACTTC,CASRGLAGNYEQYF
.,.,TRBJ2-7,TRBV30,TGTGCCTGGAGTGTGGCGGGGATCCGCTACGAGCAGTACTTC,CAWSVAGIRYEQYF
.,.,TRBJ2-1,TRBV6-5,TGTGCCAGCCGCGAGCATGGCTCCTACAATGAGCAGTTCTTC,CASREHGSYNEQFF
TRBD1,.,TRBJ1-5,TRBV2,TGTGCCAGCAGTTTCGACAGGGTGGGCCAGCCCCAGCATTTT,CASSFDRVGQPQHF
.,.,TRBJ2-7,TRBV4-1,TGCGCCAGCAGCCAAGTGTCAGGGAGAGAGCAGTACTTC,CASSQVSGREQYF
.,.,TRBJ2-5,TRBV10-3,TGTGCCATCAGACTTGGAGAAGTTCAAGAGACCCAGTACTTC,CAIRLGEVQETQYF
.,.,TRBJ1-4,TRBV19,TGTGCCAGTAGTATCTCCTGGGTTGTCGGCAGGGAAGGAAAACTGTTTTTT,CASSISWVVGREGKLFF
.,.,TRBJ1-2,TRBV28,TGTGCCAGCAGTTTATACAGACTTAACTATGGCTACACCTTC,CASSLYRLNYGYTF
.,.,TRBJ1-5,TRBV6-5,TGTGCCAGCAGTTACGACCGGTATCAGCCCCAGCATTTT,CASSYDRYQPQHF
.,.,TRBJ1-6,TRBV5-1,TGCGCCAGCAGCACGTCAGGGACGGGTAGTGGGTCCCTCCACTTT,CASSTSGTGSGSLHF
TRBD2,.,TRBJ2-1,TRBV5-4,TGTGCCAGCAGCGCCATAGCGGGATTGGGCAATGAGCAGTTCTTC,CASSAIAGLGNEQFF
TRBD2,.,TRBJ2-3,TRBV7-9,TGTGCCAGCAGGTCGAGCGGGGGCACAGATACGCAGTATTTT,CASRSSGGTDTQYF
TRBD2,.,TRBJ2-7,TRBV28,TGTGCCAGCAGCTTACCGACTAGCGGGGCCTACGAGCAGTACTTC,CASSLPTSGAYEQYF
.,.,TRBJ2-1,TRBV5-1,TGCGCCAGCAGCTTGATGAGTTCCTACAATGAGCAGTTCTTC,CASSLMSSYNEQFF
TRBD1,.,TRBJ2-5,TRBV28,TGTGCCAGCAGTTTTGGGGCGGACAGGTCCCACCACGAGACCCAGTACTTC,CASSFGADRSHHETQYF
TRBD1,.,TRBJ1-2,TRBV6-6,TGTGCCAGCAGTTTTTCGACAGGGCGGTATGGCTACACCTTC,CASSFSTGRYGYTF
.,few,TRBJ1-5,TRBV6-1,TGTGCCAGCAGTGAACTTCCGGGGGCGGTTGGCCAGCCCCAGCATTTT,CASSELPGAVGQPQHF
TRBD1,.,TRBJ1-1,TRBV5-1,TGCGCCAGCAGCCGAACAGGGGGCACTGAAGCTTTCTTT,CASSRTGGTEAFF
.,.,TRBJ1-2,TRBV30,TGTGCCTGGAGTCCGAGTCCAGGCTACACCTTC,CAWSPSPGYTF
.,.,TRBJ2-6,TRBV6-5,TGTGCCAGCAGTTACGAGGGATCTGGGGCCAACGTCCTGACTTTC,CASSYEGSGANVLTF
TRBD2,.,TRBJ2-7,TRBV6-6,TGTGCCAGCAGTTCGGCGCTAGCGGGTTTTTACGAGCAGTACTTC,CASSSALAGFYEQYF
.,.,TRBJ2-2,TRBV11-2,TGTGCCAGCAGCCCCAACGGGGTCACCGGGGAGCTGTTTTTT,CASSPNGVTGELFF
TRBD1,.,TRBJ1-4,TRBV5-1,TGCGCCAGCAGCCAGGGACAGGGCCATGAAAAACTGTTTTTT,CASSQGQGHEKLFF
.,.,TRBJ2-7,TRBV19,TGTGCCAGTAGTACCCTAGACGGATACGAGCAGTACTTC,CASSTLDGYEQYF
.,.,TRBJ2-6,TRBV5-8,TGTGCCAGCAGCTCCTCAGGCTCTGGGGCCAACGTCCTGACTTTC,CASSSSGSGANVLTF
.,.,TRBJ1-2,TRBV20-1,TGCAGTGCTAGTTCCCTCGTTGGCTACACCTTC,CSASSLVGYTF
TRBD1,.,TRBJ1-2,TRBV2,TGTGCCAGCAGTGGGGACAGGCGAGGCTACACCTTC,CASSGDRRGYTF
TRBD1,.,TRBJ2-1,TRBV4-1,TGCGCCAGCCCTCATGAGACAGGGCCCGATGAGCAGTTCTTC,CASPHETGPDEQFF
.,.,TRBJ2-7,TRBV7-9,TGTGCCAGCAGCTCTATCCGACCCGAGCAGTACTTC,CASSSIRPEQYF
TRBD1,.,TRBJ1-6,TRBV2,TGTGCCAGCAGCGTCGGGACAGTAAGCTCCTATAATTCACCCCTCCACTTT,CASSVGTVSSYNSPLHF
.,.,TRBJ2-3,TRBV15,TGTGCCACCAGCAGAGATGCCAGTACCACTTTGGGTACGCAGTATTTT,CATSRDASTTLGTQYF
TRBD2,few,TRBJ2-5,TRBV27,TGTGCCAGCAGTCGACTAGCGGGGCAAGAGACCCAGTACTTC,CASSRLAGQETQYF
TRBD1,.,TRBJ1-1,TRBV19,TGTGCCAGTAGTTCCGAGACAGGGGGGCGAGCTTTCTTT,CASSSETGGRAFF
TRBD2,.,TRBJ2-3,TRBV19,TGTGCCAGTAACTGGGGAGGGTCAGATACGCAGTATTTT,CASNWGGSDTQYF
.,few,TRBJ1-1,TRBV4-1,TGCGCCAGCAGCCGACTGCGGGGTCATATGGAAGCTTTCTTT,CASSRLRGHMEAFF
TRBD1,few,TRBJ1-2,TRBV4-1,TGCGCCAGCAGCCCCGACAGGGTTACCTATGGCTACACCTTC,CASSPDRVTYGYTF
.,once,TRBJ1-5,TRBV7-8,TGTGCCAGCAGCCGAAAGAGTTGGGGTGGAAGCAATCAGCCCCAGCATTTT,CASSRKSWGGSNQPQHF
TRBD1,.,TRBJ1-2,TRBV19,TGTGCCAGTAGTATAGTTCTTCTAGGGACAGACACCTCCTATGGCTACACCTTC,CASSIVLLGTDTSYGYTF
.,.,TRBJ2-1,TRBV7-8,TGTGCCAGCAGCCCTCGTGTGTTAGCCCGAACGGCCTACAATGAGCAGTTCTTC,CASSPRVLARTAYNEQFF
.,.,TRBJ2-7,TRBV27,TGTGCCAGCAGTTTCCGTCCGGGCGCCTCCTACGAGCAGTACTTC,CASSFRPGASYEQYF
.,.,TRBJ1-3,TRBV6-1,TGTGCCAGCAGTGAATACGGACCGGGACAACAACGCTCTGGAAACACCATATATTTT,CASSEYGPGQQRSGNTIYF